Listed below are T cell receptor beta chains from one sample, sequenced in a study of blood T cells in healthy people across ages. MiXCR, run by TCRdb on the 5' RACE reads, gives a single entry per CDR3 protein. This sample has more than 900,000 distinct CDR3 sequences, with about 29% found just once. These data are also associated with another study on T cells of mothers and their children.

Material: blood. These TCRs come from a woman in her thirties or forties in good health. Both conserved end residues are part of each CDR3. The order of the fields is V gene, D gene, J gene, clone size, CDR3 protein, CDR3 DNA. A D gene is named only where the DNA matches it firmly. The listing skips clone size in some rows; elsewhere it reads once, few, many or a size class.

TRBV9	.	TRBJ2-2	.	CASSVEGLGTGELFF	TGTGCCAGCAGCGTAGAAGGTCTGGGTACCGGGGAGCTGTTTTTT
TRBV29-1	.	TRBJ1-2	.	CGVVGGAYGYTF	TGCGGCGTTGTAGGGGGAGCCTATGGCTACACCTTC
TRBV12-3/TRBV12-4	TRBD1	TRBJ2-7	many	CASREPPGQGHGEQYF	TGTGCCAGCAGGGAACCCCCGGGACAGGGGCATGGCGAGCAGTACTTC
TRBV20-1	TRBD1	TRBJ2-3	.	CSATNRGRTDTQYF	TGCAGTGCAACTAACAGGGGGCGCACAGATACGCAGTATTTT
TRBV29-1	.	TRBJ2-3	few	CSVEGGSSGDTQYF	TGCAGCGTTGAAGGGGGGAGTTCGGGAGATACGCAGTATTTT
TRBV20-1	TRBD1	TRBJ1-1	.	CWTGGNTEAFF	TGTTGGACAGGGGGAAACACTGAAGCTTTCTTT
TRBV12-3/TRBV12-4	TRBD1	TRBJ2-1	many	CASSLRTGAGNEQFF	TGTGCCAGCAGCCTCCGGACAGGGGCGGGCAATGAGCAGTTCTTC
TRBV6-6	TRBD2	TRBJ2-1	many	CASSDWGGTSYNEQFF	TGTGCCAGCAGTGACTGGGGAGGGACTTCCTACAATGAGCAGTTCTTC
TRBV30	.	TRBJ2-3	.	CAWNVERAGTDTQYF	TGTGCCTGGAACGTGGAGAGGGCCGGCACAGATACGCAGTATTTT
TRBV7-2	.	TRBJ2-7	.	CVSTQGRNYEQYF	TGTGTCAGCACCCAGGGACGGAACTACGAGCAGTACTTC
TRBV20-1	.	TRBJ1-6	many	CSAVKGSSYNSPLHF	TGCAGTGCTGTCAAGGGGAGTTCCTATAATTCACCCCTCCACTTT
TRBV12-3/TRBV12-4	.	TRBJ1-4	.	CASSLMSNEKLFF	TGTGCCAGCAGTTTAATGTCGAATGAAAAACTGTTTTTT
TRBV4-3	.	TRBJ1-5	.	CASSQTFSNQPQHF	TGCGCCAGCAGCCAAACTTTTAGCAATCAGCCCCAGCATTTT
TRBV15	TRBD1	TRBJ2-3	many	CATSREQGALDTQYF	TGTGCCACCAGCAGAGAACAGGGGGCATTAGATACGCAGTATTTT
TRBV20-1	TRBD1	TRBJ1-2	.	CSARRQGAEGYTF	TGCAGTGCTAGGCGCCAGGGGGCTGAGGGCTACACCTTC
TRBV6-5	.	TRBJ2-3	.	CASSSGLGAHTQYF	TGTGCCAGCAGTTCTGGACTGGGGGCACATACGCAGTATTTT
TRBV12-3/TRBV12-4	TRBD1	TRBJ1-4	many	CASTLTGDEKLFF	TGTGCCAGCACCCTGACAGGGGATGAAAAACTGTTTTTT
TRBV30	.	TRBJ2-2	.	CAWRSKEADTGELFF	TGTGCCTGGAGAAGTAAGGAGGCTGACACCGGGGAGCTGTTTTTT
TRBV28	.	TRBJ2-5	many	CASSSHGTEQETQYF	TGTGCCAGCAGTTCCCACGGGACCGAACAAGAGACCCAGTACTTC
TRBV2	TRBD1	TRBJ2-7	many	CASSDRDRDSYEQYF	TGTGCCAGCAGTGACAGGGACAGGGACTCCTACGAGCAGTACTTC
TRBV4-1	.	TRBJ1-4	.	CASSQVGRDEKLFF	TGCGCCAGCAGCCAAGTTGGCAGGGATGAAAAACTGTTTTTT
TRBV7-2	.	TRBJ1-2	few	CASSIPRPGVSDTF	TGTGCCAGCTCTATCCCCAGGCCTGGAGTGTCGGACACCTTC
TRBV20-1	.	TRBJ1-2	.	CSARDLGRNYGYTF	TGCAGTGCTAGAGATCTGGGAAGGAACTATGGCTACACCTTC
TRBV10-3	.	TRBJ1-2	few	CAISEAQVFGYGYTF	TGTGCCATCAGTGAGGCACAGGTTTTTGGCTATGGCTACACCTTC
TRBV12-3/TRBV12-4	.	TRBJ2-1	.	CASSTGGRYNEQFF	TGTGCCAGCAGTACCGGGGGGCGGTACAATGAGCAGTTCTTC